This entry is about one TCR beta chain. Its antigen is not identified. PCR involved 60 Vbeta and 13 Jbeta primers. Measured with immunoSEQ multiplex PCR; TCRdb has only the in-frame clones, and not every one. The data show 130,000 to 150,000 clones, approximately 82% seen once. The sample comes from a study of cytomegalovirus exposure and HLA in healthy donors. Study-level findings and limits: Later analysis demonstrated an association between a missense DCLRE1C variant and TCR beta V- and J-gene trimming. A later analysis revealed that TCR association rates differed between HLA loci, peaking at DRB1 and bottoming out at HLA-C.

From germline, CDR1 is KGHSH and CDR2 LQKENI. The V gene end was trimmed by 0 bases and the J gene end by 2 bases; junction bases not matched to a gene: 4. This CDR3 is built from 16 residues. Each of the donors was a healthy bone marrow donor. This sequence joins TRBV18 and TRBJ2-3; the match to TRBD2 covers 8 bases. The clonotype comes from a woman aged 55-69 years in good health and CMV-seropositive. Material for sequencing was PBMCs. CDR3 region: CASSPPILADTDTQYF. In DNA, the CDR3 is TGTGCCAGCTCACCACCGATACTAGCGGACACAGATACGCAGTATTTT.